The present entry profiles one T cell receptor beta chain with its context. Stated time point: recipient sample about 28 days before transplant, after cytoreduction. Profiling relied on immunoSEQ multiplex PCR, and the TCRdb table lists in-frame clones only, not all of them. The table lists thousands of clones, approximately 79% of them singletons. The sample originates from a study of T cell clonotyping in hematopoietic cell transplantation. The sequencing used peripheral blood mononuclear cells, collected before stem cell transplant. This TCR was sampled from a man between 60 and 75 years old with acute myeloid leukemia. Some clones in this sample may be carry-over from other donors' samples.

The CDR3 is CASSYGQGLYGYTF. In DNA form, the CDR3 reads TGTGCCAGCAGTTACGGGCAGGGGCTCTATGGCTACACCTTC. The chain has TRBV6-5 and TRBJ1-2, with D maybe TRBD1 (6 bases). The CDR3 runs to 14 residues. Germline-derived CDR1 and CDR2 are MNHEY and SVGAGI. V lost 2 bases and J 4 bases, leaving 11 bases between the germline ends.